What follows are 14 T cell receptor beta chains derived from one specimen sequenced in a study of shared clonotypes between healthy human individuals. The protocol was immunoSEQ multiplex PCR, while the TCRdb copy is restricted to in-frame clones and leaves out a portion. Found here are about 980,000 clones, more than 75% of them singletons; the top ten hold over 1.3%. Sequences were obtained from memory CD4+ T cells sorted from blood. Subset defined: CD45RA-negative fraction. Receptors were obtained from a man aged 18 to 30 in good health.

This sequence joins TRBV7-2 and TRBJ1-2; D not resolved. From germline, CDR1 is SGHTA and CDR2 FQGNSA. The CDR3 runs to 14 residues. V lost 5 bases, J lost 4 bases, and 14 bases lay in between. The CDR3 bases are TGTGCCAGCAGCCTCTCGGACGGGAGCTATGGCTACACCTTC. It codes for CASSLSDGSYGYTF.

Remarks on this clone: Other DNA sequences of this sample code for an identical CDR3. The chain is built from TRBV5-4 and TRBJ2-5, with a tentative D call TRBD2 (6 bases). V was trimmed by 3 bases and J by 5 bases, leaving 11 bases between them. Germline values: CDR1 SGHNT, CDR2 YYREEE (reference sequence). This CDR3 is 13 amino acids long. CDR3 in amino acids: CASSWDSGETQYF. CDR3 in DNA: TGTGCCAGCAGCTGGGATAGCGGCGAGACCCAGTACTTC.

This chain links TRBV9 with TRBJ2-5; D not resolved. The CDR3 is 14 residues long. CDR1 and CDR2 (germline): SGDLS, YYNGEE. Trimming removed 8 bases from V and 0 bases from J, with 14 bases in between. CDR3 DNA: TGTGCCAGTAATTCAGGTGACCACCAAGAGACCCAGTACTTC. Protein sequence: CASNSGDHQETQYF.

The DNA of the CDR3 is TGTGCAAGTCGCCCCATCAGAGTCGGTGGCAATCAGCCCCAGCATTTT. Amino acids: CASRPIRVGGNQPQHF. The chain carries TRBV12-2 and TRBJ1-5. TRBV12-2 is tagged as a pseudogene. The CDR3 contains 16 residues.

To note about this clone: Other DNA sequences from this sample encode an identical CDR3 as well. J is TRBJ2-2 and V is TRBV6-1; a possible D gene is TRBD2 (7 bases). This CDR3 comprises 14 residues. CDR1 is MNHNS, CDR2 SASEGT, per germline. V was trimmed by 4 bases and J by 4 bases, leaving 10 bases between them. The CDR3 region is CASSVRGGTGELFF. In DNA, the CDR3 is TGTGCCAGCAGTGTTAGGGGGGGCACCGGGGAGCTGTTTTTT.

This chain joins TRBV18 and TRBJ2-7; D is perhaps TRBD1 (5 bases). This CDR3 comprises 14 residues. CDR1 KGHSH and CDR2 LQKENI come from the germline V gene. Trimming stripped 3 bases from V and 7 bases from J, with 16 bases between. In nucleotides, the CDR3 is TGTGCCAGCTCACCGGTCACAGGTTCGTTGGAGCAGTACTTC. It specifies CASSPVTGSLEQYF.

Only a few counts were recorded for this clone. The chain links TRBV7-8 to TRBJ1-4; the D is unclear. Trimming left V 5 bases short and J 8 bases short, with 18 bases between. The CDR3 runs 15 residues. CDR1 is SGHVS and CDR2 is FQNEAQ in the germline V gene. CDR3 nucleotides: TGTGCCAGCAGCCGTTCAGGAGGAAGTGGAGAAAAACTGTTTTTT. Protein: CASSRSGGSGEKLFF.

In this sample, this clone turned up a few times. The chain links TRBV19 to TRBJ1-5, with D perhaps matching TRBD1 (5 bases). Germline CDR1 and CDR2: LNHDA and SQIVND (reference sequence). CDR3 size: 15 residues. The V gene lost 8 bases and the J gene lost 6 bases, with 20 bases spanning the gap. CDR3: CASPMGGFSSQPQHF. The CDR3 region has the DNA TGTGCCAGTCCCATGGGGGGGTTCTCAAGTCAGCCCCAGCATTTT.

This chain links TRBV10-3 with TRBJ2-6; D is uncertain. CDR3 length equals 12 residues. Germline CDR1 reads ENHRY; CDR2 reads SYGVKD. The V end was cut by 10 bases, the J end by 0 bases, with 4 bases between. Here the CDR3 DNA reads TGTGCCACCCACTCTGGGGCCAACGTCCTGACTTTC. Translated: CATHSGANVLTF.

As concerns this clone: Other DNA sequences in the same sample also yield this CDR3. V is TRBV7-2 and J is TRBJ2-3, with 8 positions matching TRBD1. The germline V gene has CDR1 SGHTA and CDR2 FQGNSA. V gave up 1 base and J gave up 4 bases; unmatched junction bases: 4. This CDR3 is 15 amino acids long. CDR3 in DNA: TGTGCCAGCAGCTTAGGGACAGGGAGAGCAGATACGCAGTATTTT. Encoded protein: CASSLGTGRADTQYF.

This sequence joins TRBV29-1 and TRBJ2-1; TRBD2 aligns across 10 bases. The germline gives CDR1 SQVTM, CDR2 ANQGSEA. V dropped 4 bases and J dropped 5; count of bases not matched to a gene: 5. The CDR3 is made up of 14 amino acids. The CDR3 region is CSVGQRGGHNEQFF. The CDR3, as DNA: TGCAGCGTTGGGCAGCGGGGGGGCCACAATGAGCAGTTCTTC.

This clone was detected a few times. Other DNA sequences in the same sample also yield this CDR3. The CDR3 reads CAWSVGGTNEKLFF. Here the CDR3 DNA reads TGTGCCTGGAGTGTAGGGGGAACTAATGAAAAACTGTTTTTT. This chain links TRBV30 with TRBJ1-4; weak D call: TRBD1 (6 bases). The germline gives CDR1 GTSNPN, CDR2 SVGIG (reference sequence). CDR3 length equals 14 residues. The ends were cut back, 0 bases at V and 1 base at J, with 6 bases in the middle.

The V gene is TRBV5-4, the J gene TRBJ1-1; TRBD1 matches at 7 bases. The CDR3 is 15 amino acids. Germline V CDR1 and CDR2: SGHNT, YYREEE (reference sequence). Trimming cost V 1 base and J 0 bases; bases outside gene matches: 3. The CDR3 region is CASSLPGQLNTEAFF. The CDR3 region has the DNA TGTGCCAGCAGCTTGCCGGGACAGCTGAACACTGAAGCTTTCTTT. Drawing the rest from reference TRBV5-4 and TRBJ1-1, the complete variable domain is ETGVTQSPTHLIKTRGQQVTLRCSSQSGHNTVSWYQQALGQGPQFIFQYYREEENGRGNFPPRFSGLQFPNYSSELNVNALELDDSALYLCASSLPGQLNTEAFFGQGTRLTVV.

Remarks on this clone: Other DNA sequences of this sample code for an identical CDR3. The rearrangement links TRBV5-1 to TRBJ2-3; possible D gene TRBD1, 5 bases. The V end was cut by 0 bases, the J end by 5 bases, with 10 bases between. Germline V lookup: CDR1 SGHRS, CDR2 YFSETQ. This CDR3 is built from 14 residues. The CDR3 coding sequence is TGCGCCAGCAGCTTGGAGGGGCAAGGAGATACGCAGTATTTT. This sequence encodes CASSLEGQGDTQYF.